Reported below is one T cell receptor beta chain. Its antigen is undetermined. The data stem from a study of T cell responses to AZD1222 COVID-19 vaccine. Broader study findings: Donors were mostly white British, more females; clonal diversity possibly underestimated. Nearly half of unique spike-specific TCRs reportedly avoided B.1.351 and B.1.1.7 mutated regions. Across spike, vaccine-associated CD4 TCRs were found, dominant at 160-218 and 743-854.

This CDR3 region has 11 residues. V dropped 6 bases and J dropped 6 bases, with 8 bases sitting between them. The data were produced by immunoSEQ multiplex PCR, yet TCRdb's version contains in-frame clones alone and is incomplete. The sample records tens of thousands of clones, about 90% being singletons. The sequence derives from an adult who received the AZD1222 COVID-19 vaccine. V gene TRBV12-3 or TRBV12-4 combines with J gene TRBJ1-1; D call uncertain. Sequenced material: peripheral blood, taken 28 days after the second AZD1222 dose. The CDR3: CASSPLSEAFF. CDR3 coding DNA: TGTGCCAGCAGCCCCTTGTCTGAAGCTTTCTTT.